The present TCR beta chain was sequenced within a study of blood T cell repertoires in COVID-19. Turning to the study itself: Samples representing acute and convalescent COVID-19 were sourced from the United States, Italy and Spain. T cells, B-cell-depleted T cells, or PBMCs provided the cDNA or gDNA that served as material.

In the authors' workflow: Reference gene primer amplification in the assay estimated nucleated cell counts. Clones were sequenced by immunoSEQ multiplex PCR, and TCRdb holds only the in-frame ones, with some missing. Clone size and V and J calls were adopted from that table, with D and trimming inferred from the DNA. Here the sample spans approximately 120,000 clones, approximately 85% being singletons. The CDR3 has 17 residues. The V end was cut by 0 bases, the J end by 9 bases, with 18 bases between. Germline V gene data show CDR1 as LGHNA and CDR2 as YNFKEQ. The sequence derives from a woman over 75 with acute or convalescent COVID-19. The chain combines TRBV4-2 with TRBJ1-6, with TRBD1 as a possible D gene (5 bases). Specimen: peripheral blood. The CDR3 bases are TGTGCCAGCAGCCAAGATGTAGGCGGGACGCTGAGTTCACCCCTCCACTTT. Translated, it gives CASSQDVGGTLSSPLHF.